This entry describes one T cell receptor beta chain. In the original analysis: Amplification of reference gene primers provided the estimated nucleated cell counts. Some clones are missing from TCRdb's copy, which holds only in-frame ones; the method was immunoSEQ multiplex PCR. Clonal size and the V and J genes are those of that table, whereas D and trimming came from the DNA. The sample carries around 290,000 clones, roughly 88% recorded once. These data come from a study of blood T cell repertoires in COVID-19. At the level of the study: The analysed material was cDNA or gDNA that came from T cells, B-cell-depleted T cells, or PBMCs.

The CDR3 has 13 residues. With 0 bases removed from V and 12 bases from J, the gap between germline ends came to 12 bases. CDR1 and CDR2 (germline): MGHRA, YSYEKL. Those enrolled, adults aged roughly 18 to 100 years, came from around 24 US areas. Cohort allocation depended upon clinical history that participants reported. This chain uses TRBV4-1 with TRBJ2-1, with D unresolved. Sequences were obtained from PBMCs or T cells enriched from blood (not recorded which). The TCR was taken from a woman in her thirties who had recovered from COVID-19. CDR3: CASSQDPPGSQFF. CDR3 nucleotide sequence: TGCGCCAGCAGCCAAGATCCCCCCGGGTCGCAGTTCTTC.